The clone carrying this T cell receptor (beta chain) has a count of ten or more. No antigen is known for it. The sample belongs to a study of glioma-infiltrating T cells. Amplification of TCR alpha and beta CDR3 regions from RNA used iRepertoire nested multiplex PCR. Input was 100-400 ng of tissue mRNA or PBMC total RNA. Each CDR3 protein is one row after TCRdb ran MiXCR on the multiplex PCR reads. Among approximately 190,000 distinct CDR3 sequences listed, 25% to 35% were seen once. Broader study findings: Tissue and blood shared very few CDR3 sequences.

Germline V lookup: CDR1 SGHDN, CDR2 FVKESK. The CDR3 extends over 14 amino acids. With 2 bases removed from V and 2 bases from J, the gap between germline ends came to 9 bases. The receptor was isolated from a human donor with low-grade glioma or glioblastoma, undergoing nonglioma brain surgery, or in good health (not recorded which). The chain recombines TRBV14 with TRBJ1-2; D perhaps matches TRBD1 (6 bases). The specimen was glioma tissue, nonneoplastic brain tissue, or PBMCs (not recorded which). The CDR3 loop reads CASSQNRVNYGYTF. Here the CDR3 DNA reads TGTGCCAGCAGCCAAAACAGGGTAAACTATGGCTACACCTTC.